The source of this T cell receptor (beta chain) is a study of OX40 agonist ivuxolimab in advanced cancers. In the study overall: Of the patients, three showed partial responses, one with hepatocellular carcinoma and two with cutaneous melanoma. Study-wide results and caveats: More expanded clones were found, on average, in CD8+ than in CD4+ T cells. Some patients without response likewise showed low normalized clonal expansion.

TCRdb keeps only in-frame clones here, not all; method: immunoSEQ multiplex PCR. The table has 57,000 or so clones, about 89% seen once. Concerning this clone: As yet, its antigen is unknown.

CDR3 length: 18 amino acids. The V gene end was trimmed by 5 bases and the J gene end by 0 bases; junction bases not matched to a gene: 13. The germline gives CDR1 SGHVS, CDR2 FQNEAQ. Autoimmune disease history or systemic immunosuppression excluded patients. This chain connects TRBV7-8 to TRBJ1-3; 7 positions agree with TRBD1. The receptor was derived from an adult with an advanced solid tumor such as melanoma, head and neck, liver or kidney cancer. The source material was CD4+ or CD8+ T cells sorted from blood, sampled in a trial of the OX40 agonist ivuxolimab. The CDR3, as DNA: TGTGCCAGCAGCCGTCAAGACCTGGGACAGCACTCTGGAAACACCATATATTTT. This translates into CASSRQDLGQHSGNTIYF.